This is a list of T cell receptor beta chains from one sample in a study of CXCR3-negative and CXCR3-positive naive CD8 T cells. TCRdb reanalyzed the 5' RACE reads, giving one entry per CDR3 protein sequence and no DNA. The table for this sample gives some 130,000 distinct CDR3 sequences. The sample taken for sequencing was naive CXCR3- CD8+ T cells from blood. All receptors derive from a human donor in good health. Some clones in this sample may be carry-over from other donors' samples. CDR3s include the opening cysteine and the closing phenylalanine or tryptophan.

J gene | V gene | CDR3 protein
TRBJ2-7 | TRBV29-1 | CSVERRDRVGYEQYF
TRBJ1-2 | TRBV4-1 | CASSQDSISYGYTF
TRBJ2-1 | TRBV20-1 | CSAGGGYFNEQFF
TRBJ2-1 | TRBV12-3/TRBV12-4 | CASSKDRDPFF
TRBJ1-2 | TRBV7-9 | CASSDTSGLTNGYTF
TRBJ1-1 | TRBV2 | CASSEGRLNTEAFF
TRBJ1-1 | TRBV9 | CASSDDRVPRAEAFF
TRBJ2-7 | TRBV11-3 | CASSLPGQGNEQYF
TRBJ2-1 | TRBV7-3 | CASSFSGSYNEQFF
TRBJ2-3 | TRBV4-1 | CASSQGLAGGTPSTDTQYF
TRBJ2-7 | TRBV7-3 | CASSLLAGYEQYF
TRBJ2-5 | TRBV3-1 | CASSQDILPHETQYF
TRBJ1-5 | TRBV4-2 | CASSQYVNQPQHF
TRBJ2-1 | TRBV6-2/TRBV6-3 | CASSYEGLPNNEQFF
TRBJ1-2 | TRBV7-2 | CASSSQGATLTKNYGYTF
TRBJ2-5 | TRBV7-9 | CASSRGREETQYF
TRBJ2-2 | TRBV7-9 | CASSQTSDGELFF
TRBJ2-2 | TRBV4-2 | CASSQDQPDRRSNTGELFF
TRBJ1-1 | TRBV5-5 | CASSLGFLAEAFF
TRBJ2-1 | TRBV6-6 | CASSYSTSGSYEQFF
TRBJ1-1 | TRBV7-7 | CASSFTDREKFSAAFF
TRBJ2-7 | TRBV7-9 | CASRGSGSYEQYF
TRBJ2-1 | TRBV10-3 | CAISELGAANEQFF
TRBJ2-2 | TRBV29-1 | CAHGGGGELFF
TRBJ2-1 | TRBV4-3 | CASSHGVANEQFF
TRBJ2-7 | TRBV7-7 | CASSLGPGTGEQYF
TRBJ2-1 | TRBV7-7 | CASSPTPTNEEFF
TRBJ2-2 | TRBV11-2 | CASSSRMGTGELFF
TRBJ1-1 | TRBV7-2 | CASSLLPGTRTEAFF
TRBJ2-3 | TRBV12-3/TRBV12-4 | CASSPREGADTQYF
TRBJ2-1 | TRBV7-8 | CASSLAERGGSGNEQFF
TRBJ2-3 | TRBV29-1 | CSVENVAGVGTDTQYF
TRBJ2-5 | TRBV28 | CASYSGGIQETQYF
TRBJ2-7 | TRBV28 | CASSFSASGTGYYEQYF
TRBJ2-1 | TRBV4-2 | CASSQDRTDPYPRFF
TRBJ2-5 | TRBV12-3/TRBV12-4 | CASSLLRLQETQYF
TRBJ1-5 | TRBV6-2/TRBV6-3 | CASSYRSNSNQPQHF
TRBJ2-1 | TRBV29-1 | CSVGRGSSPYNEQFF
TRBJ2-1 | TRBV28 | CASSLDVSSYNEQFF
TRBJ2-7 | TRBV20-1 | CSASDGTGYEQYF
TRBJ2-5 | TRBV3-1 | CASSLPTSGRETQYF
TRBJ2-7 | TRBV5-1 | CASSLGDVVYF
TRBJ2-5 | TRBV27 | CASPDPRTAQETQYF
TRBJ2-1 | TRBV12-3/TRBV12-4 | CASSFRGVYNEQFF
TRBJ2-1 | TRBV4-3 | CASSPHFRGEQFF
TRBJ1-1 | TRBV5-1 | CASSLEGLNTEAFF
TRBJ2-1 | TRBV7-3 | CASSLVTAPWGEQFF
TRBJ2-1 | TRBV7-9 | CASSLSRDTGSYNEQFF
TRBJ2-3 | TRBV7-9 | CASSQGLAGAEDTQYF
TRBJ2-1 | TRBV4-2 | CASSQEGSSATNEQFF
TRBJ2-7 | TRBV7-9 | CASTSIPGGQGSRAYEQYF
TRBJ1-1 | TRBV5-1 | CASSFWGSDTEAFF
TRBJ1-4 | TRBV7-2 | CASSFDRGDEKLFF